This T cell receptor (beta chain) was identified in a study of lymphopenia after photon versus proton radiotherapy. The germline CDR1 and CDR2 sequences are SGHDT and YYEEEE. V lost 4 bases, J lost 7 bases, and 12 bases lay in between. This CDR3 has 13 residues. Only in-frame clones appear in the TCRdb table, and some are missing; sequencing was by immunoSEQ multiplex PCR. The repertoire consists of about 50,000 clones, with 92% occurring once and the leading ten covering under 20%. The input for sequencing was peripheral blood, taken from a patient treated with photon-based radiotherapy. The chain has TRBV5-6 and TRBJ1-5; tentatively, D is TRBD1 (5 bases). The receptor was derived from a woman aged 40 to 50 with cholangiocarcinoma. DNA for the CDR3: TGTGCCAGCAGCGGACGGACAAGGCAGCCCCAGCATTTT. Translation: CASSGRTRQPQHF. The entire variable domain, with the rest obtained from reference TRBV5-6 and TRBJ1-5, is as follows: DAGVTQSPTHLIKTRGQQVTLRCSPKSGHDTVSWYQQALGQGPQFIFQYYEEEERQRGNFPDRFSGHQFPNYSSELNVNALLLGDSALYLCASSGRTRQPQHFGDGTRLSIL.